The clone carrying this TCR beta chain showed up many times. The antigen is not known. The entry originates in a study of T cells in Graves' hyperthyroidism and ophthalmopathy. Study findings and constraints: Most expanded thyroid clonotypes above 0.001 recurred in blood.

TCR beta CDR3 regions were amplified from RNA. HTBI primers were employed in a first-round RT-PCR of the TCR CDR3. A single record per CDR3 protein comes from TCRdb applying MiXCR to the multiplex PCR reads. The sample yields 600,000 to 850,000 distinct CDR3 sequences, 18% seen once. This CDR3 region has 16 residues. V lost 0 bases to trimming and J lost 5 bases; unmatched junction nucleotides: 8. CDR1 and CDR2 (germline): MNHEY, SVGAGI. Exclusion criteria comprised uncontrolled infection, other autoimmune disease, pregnancy or lactation. This clonotype originated in a woman aged 45-60 years with Graves' hyperthyroidism that later progressed to Graves' ophthalmopathy. Sample: blood. This chain joins TRBV6-5 and TRBJ2-5, with TRBD2 matching 8 bases. CDR3 residues: CASSYSNLAGRETQYF. CDR3 nucleotide sequence: TGTGCCAGCAGTTACTCGAACTTAGCGGGGAGGGAGACCCAGTACTTC.